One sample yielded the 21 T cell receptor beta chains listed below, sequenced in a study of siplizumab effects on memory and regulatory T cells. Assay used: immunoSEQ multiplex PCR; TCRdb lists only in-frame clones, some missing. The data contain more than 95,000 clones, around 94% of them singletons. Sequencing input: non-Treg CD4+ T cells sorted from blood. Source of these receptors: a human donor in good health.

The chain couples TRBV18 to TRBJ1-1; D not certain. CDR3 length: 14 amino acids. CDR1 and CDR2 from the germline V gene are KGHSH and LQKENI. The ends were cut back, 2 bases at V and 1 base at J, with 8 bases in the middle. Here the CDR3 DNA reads TGTGCCAGCTCACCAACCGGCCAGAACACTGAAGCTTTCTTT. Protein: CASSPTGQNTEAFF.

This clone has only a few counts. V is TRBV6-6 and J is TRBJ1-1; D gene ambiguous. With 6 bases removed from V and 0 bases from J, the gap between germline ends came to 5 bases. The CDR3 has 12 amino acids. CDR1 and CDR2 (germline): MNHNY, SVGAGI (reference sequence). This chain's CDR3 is CASRRMNTEAFF. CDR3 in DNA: TGTGCCAGCAGGCGGATGAACACTGAAGCTTTCTTT.

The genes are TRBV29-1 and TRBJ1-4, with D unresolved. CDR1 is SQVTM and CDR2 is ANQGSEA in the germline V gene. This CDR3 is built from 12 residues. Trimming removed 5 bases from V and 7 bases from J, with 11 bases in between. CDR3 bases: TGCAGCGTTACCGGCTGGGGTGAAAAACTGTTTTTT. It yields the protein CSVTGWGEKLFF.

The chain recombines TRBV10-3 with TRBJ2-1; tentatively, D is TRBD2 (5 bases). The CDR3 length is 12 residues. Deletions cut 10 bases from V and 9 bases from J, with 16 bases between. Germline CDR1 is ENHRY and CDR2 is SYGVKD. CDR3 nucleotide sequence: TGTGCCACCCGGACTGCTTCGGGTGAGCAGTTCTTC. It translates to CATRTASGEQFF.

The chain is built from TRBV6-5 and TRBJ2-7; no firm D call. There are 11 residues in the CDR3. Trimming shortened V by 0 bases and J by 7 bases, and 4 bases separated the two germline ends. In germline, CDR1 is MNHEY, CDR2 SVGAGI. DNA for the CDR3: TGTGCCAGCAGTTACTCGAAGGAGCAGTACTTC. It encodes CASSYSKEQYF.

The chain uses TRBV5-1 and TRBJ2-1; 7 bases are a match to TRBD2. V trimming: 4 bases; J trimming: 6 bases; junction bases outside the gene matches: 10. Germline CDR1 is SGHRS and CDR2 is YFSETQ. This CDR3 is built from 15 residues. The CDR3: CASSLPGTTGNEQFF. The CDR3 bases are TGCGCCAGCAGCCTACCCGGGACTACAGGCAATGAGCAGTTCTTC.

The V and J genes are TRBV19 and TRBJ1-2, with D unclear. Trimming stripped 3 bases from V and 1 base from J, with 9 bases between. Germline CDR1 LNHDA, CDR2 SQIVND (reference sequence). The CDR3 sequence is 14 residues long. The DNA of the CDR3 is TGTGCCAGTAGTATTTCCAACGGTAACTATGGCTACACCTTC. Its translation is CASSISNGNYGYTF.

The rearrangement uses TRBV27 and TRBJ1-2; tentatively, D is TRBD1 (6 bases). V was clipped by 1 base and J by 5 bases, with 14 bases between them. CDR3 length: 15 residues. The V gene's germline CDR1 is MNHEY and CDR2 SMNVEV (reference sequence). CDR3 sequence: CASSLFQGSVYGYTF. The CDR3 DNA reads TGTGCCAGCAGTTTATTTCAGGGGAGTGTTTATGGCTACACCTTC.

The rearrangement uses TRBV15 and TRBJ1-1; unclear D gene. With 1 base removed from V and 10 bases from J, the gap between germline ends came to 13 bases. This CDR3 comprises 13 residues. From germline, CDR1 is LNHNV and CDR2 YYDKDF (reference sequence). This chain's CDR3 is CATSRVLEARAFF. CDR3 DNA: TGTGCCACCAGCAGAGTACTAGAGGCACGAGCTTTCTTT.

Written as DNA, the CDR3 is TGCGCCAGCAGCCAAGATGAGGAGGAAGCGGGGGGCTACACCTTC. Residues: CASSQDEEEAGGYTF. This chain connects TRBV4-1 to TRBJ1-2; D gene uncertain. Trimming pared 0 bases from V and 8 bases from J, leaving 16 bases between. The germline gives CDR1 MGHRA, CDR2 YSYEKL. CDR3 length: 15 amino acids.

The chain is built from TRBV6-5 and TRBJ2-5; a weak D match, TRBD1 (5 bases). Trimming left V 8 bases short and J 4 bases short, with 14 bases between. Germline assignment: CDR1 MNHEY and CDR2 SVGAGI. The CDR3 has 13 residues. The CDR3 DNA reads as TGTGCCAGCGGTAGGGGTAGGGCAGAGACCCAGTACTTC. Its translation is CASGRGRAETQYF.

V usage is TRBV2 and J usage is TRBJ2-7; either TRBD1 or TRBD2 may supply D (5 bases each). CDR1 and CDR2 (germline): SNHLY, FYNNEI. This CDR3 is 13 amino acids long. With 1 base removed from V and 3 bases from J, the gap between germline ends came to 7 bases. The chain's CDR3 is CASSEGDGYEQYF. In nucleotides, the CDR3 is TGTGCCAGCAGTGAAGGGGACGGCTACGAGCAGTACTTC.

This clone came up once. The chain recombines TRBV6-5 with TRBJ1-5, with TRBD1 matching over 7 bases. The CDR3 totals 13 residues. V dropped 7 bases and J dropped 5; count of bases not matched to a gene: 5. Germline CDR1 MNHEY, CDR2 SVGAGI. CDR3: CASKTGSDQPQHF. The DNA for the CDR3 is TGTGCCAGCAAGACAGGGTCGGATCAGCCCCAGCATTTT.

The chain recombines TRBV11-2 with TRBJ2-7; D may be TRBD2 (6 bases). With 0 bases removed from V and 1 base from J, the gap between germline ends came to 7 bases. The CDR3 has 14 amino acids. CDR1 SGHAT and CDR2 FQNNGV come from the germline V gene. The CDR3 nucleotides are TGTGCCAGCAGCTTAGATGGGACTTCCTACGAGCAGTACTTC. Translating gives CASSLDGTSYEQYF.

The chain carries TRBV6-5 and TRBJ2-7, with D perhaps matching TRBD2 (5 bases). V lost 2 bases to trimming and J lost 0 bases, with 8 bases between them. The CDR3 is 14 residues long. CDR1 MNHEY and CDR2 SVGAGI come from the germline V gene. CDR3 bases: TGTGCCAGCAGTTACGCTAGCCTCTCCTACGAGCAGTACTTC. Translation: CASSYASLSYEQYF.

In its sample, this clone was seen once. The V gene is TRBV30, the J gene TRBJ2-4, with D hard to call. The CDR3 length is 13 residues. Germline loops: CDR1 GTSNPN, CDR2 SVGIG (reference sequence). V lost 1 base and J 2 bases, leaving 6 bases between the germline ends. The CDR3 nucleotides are TGTGCCTGGAGTGGTGGAACCAAAAACATTCAGTACTTC. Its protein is CAWSGGTKNIQYF.

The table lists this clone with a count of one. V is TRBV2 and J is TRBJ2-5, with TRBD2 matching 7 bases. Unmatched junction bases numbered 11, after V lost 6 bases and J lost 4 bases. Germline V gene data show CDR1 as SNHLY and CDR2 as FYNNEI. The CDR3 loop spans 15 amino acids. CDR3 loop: CASSQPPAGTETQYF. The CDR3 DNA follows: TGTGCCAGCAGCCAGCCCCCAGCGGGGACAGAGACCCAGTACTTC.

CDR3 residues: CASSLGLAGGQGYNEQFF. In nucleotides, the CDR3 is TGTGCCAGCAGCCTCGGACTAGCGGGAGGGCAGGGCTACAATGAGCAGTTCTTC. This chain uses TRBV7-6 with TRBJ2-1; TRBD2 aligns across 15 bases. V was pared by 5 bases and J by 3 bases, with 8 bases of the junction left unmatched. The V gene's germline CDR1 is SGHVS and CDR2 FNYEAQ. The CDR3 extends over 18 amino acids.

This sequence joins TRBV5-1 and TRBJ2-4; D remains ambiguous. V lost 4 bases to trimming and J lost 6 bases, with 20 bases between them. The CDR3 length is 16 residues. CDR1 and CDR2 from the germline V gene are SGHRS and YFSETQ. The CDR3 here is CASSLQDPRGRNIQYF. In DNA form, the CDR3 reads TGCGCCAGCAGCCTCCAGGACCCAAGAGGAAGAAACATTCAGTACTTC.

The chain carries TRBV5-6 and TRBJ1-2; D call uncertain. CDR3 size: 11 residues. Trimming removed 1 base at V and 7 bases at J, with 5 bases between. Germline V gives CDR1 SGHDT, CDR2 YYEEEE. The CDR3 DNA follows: TGTGCCAGCAGCTTGCTGCTTGGCTACACCTTC. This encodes CASSLLLGYTF.

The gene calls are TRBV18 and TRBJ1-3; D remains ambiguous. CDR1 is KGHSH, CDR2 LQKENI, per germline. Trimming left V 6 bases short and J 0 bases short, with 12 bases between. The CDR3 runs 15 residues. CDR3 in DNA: TGTGCCAGCTCTCGGACGGCTGCCTCTGGAAACACCATATATTTT. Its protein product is CASSRTAASGNTIYF.